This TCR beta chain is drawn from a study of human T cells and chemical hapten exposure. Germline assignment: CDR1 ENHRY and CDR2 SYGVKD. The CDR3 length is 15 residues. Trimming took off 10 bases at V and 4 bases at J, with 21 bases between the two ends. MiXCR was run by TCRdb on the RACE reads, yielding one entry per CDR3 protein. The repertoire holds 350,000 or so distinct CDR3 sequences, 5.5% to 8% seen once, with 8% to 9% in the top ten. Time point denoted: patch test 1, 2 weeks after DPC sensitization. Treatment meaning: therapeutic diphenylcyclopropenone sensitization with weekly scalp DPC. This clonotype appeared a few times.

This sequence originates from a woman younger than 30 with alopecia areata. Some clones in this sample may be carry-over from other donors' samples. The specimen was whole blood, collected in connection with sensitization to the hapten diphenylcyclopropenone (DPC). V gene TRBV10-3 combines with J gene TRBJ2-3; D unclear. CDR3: CANWPWRPAPDTQYF. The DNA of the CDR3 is TGTGCCAATTGGCCCTGGCGTCCGGCCCCAGATACGCAGTATTTT.